This is a list of T cell receptor beta chains from one sample in a study of blood T cell repertoires in COVID-19. Using immunoSEQ multiplex PCR, the repertoire was profiled, and TCRdb retains in-frame clones only, with some absent. The sample yields more than 150,000 clones, 75% to 90% seen once. Sequencing used peripheral blood. These receptors originate from a woman between 40 and 55 years old with acute or convalescent COVID-19. Both conserved end residues are part of each CDR3. The order of the fields is J gene, clone size, D gene, CDR3 length, V gene, CDR3 protein, CDR3 DNA. D genes are given only for firm matches. Clone size is not always given. Where it is, it says once, few, many or a class for expanded clones.

j_call: TRBJ2-2
clone_size: once
d_call: -
cdr3_length: 12
v_call: TRBV6-4
cdr3_aa: CATTSHTGELFF
cdr3_nt: TGTGCCACAACTAGTCACACCGGGGAGCTGTTTTTT

j_call: TRBJ2-1
clone_size: few
d_call: -
cdr3_length: 18
v_call: TRBV5-1
cdr3_aa: CASSLFREQYLGYNEQFF
cdr3_nt: TGCGCCAGCAGCTTGTTTCGGGAGCAGTATCTGGGGTACAATGAGCAGTTCTTC

j_call: TRBJ2-3
clone_size: -
d_call: -
cdr3_length: 15
v_call: TRBV15
cdr3_aa: CATSISSGSTDTQYF
cdr3_nt: TGTGCCACCAGCATCTCCTCCGGGAGCACAGATACGCAGTATTTT

j_call: TRBJ2-1
clone_size: -
d_call: TRBD2
cdr3_length: 15
v_call: TRBV7-2
cdr3_aa: CASSLLTSGAAEQFF
cdr3_nt: TGTGCCAGCAGCCTCCTTACTAGCGGGGCGGCTGAGCAGTTCTTC

j_call: TRBJ2-5
clone_size: -
d_call: -
cdr3_length: 13
v_call: TRBV5-1
cdr3_aa: CASSSGTQETQYF
cdr3_nt: TGCGCCAGCAGCTCCGGGACACAAGAGACCCAGTACTTC

j_call: TRBJ2-2
clone_size: -
d_call: TRBD2
cdr3_length: 18
v_call: TRBV9
cdr3_aa: CASSVWGLAGVGPGELFF
cdr3_nt: TGTGCCAGCAGCGTTTGGGGACTAGCGGGAGTCGGGCCCGGGGAGCTGTTTTTT

j_call: TRBJ2-7
clone_size: -
d_call: -
cdr3_length: 16
v_call: TRBV2
cdr3_aa: CASSTPRDWGSYEQYF
cdr3_nt: TGTGCCAGCAGTACCCCCCGGGACTGGGGCTCCTACGAGCAGTACTTC

j_call: TRBJ2-1
clone_size: once
d_call: -
cdr3_length: 15
v_call: TRBV19
cdr3_aa: CASTRGLLAYNEQFF
cdr3_nt: TGTGCCAGTACGCGAGGCCTACTAGCCTACAATGAGCAGTTCTTC

j_call: TRBJ2-3
clone_size: -
d_call: -
cdr3_length: 16
v_call: TRBV2
cdr3_aa: CASSEAGQGVTDTQYF
cdr3_nt: TGTGCCAGCAGTGAAGCGGGCCAGGGCGTCACAGATACGCAGTATTTT

j_call: TRBJ2-1
clone_size: once
d_call: TRBD2
cdr3_length: 15
v_call: TRBV7-6
cdr3_aa: CASSWTSGGYNEQFF
cdr3_nt: TGTGCCAGCAGTTGGACTAGCGGGGGCTACAATGAGCAGTTCTTC

j_call: TRBJ2-1
clone_size: -
d_call: TRBD2
cdr3_length: 15
v_call: TRBV13
cdr3_aa: CASSPTSGSIYEQFF
cdr3_nt: TGTGCCAGCAGTCCTACTAGCGGGAGTATCTATGAGCAGTTCTTC

j_call: TRBJ2-1
clone_size: -
d_call: -
cdr3_length: 14
v_call: TRBV28
cdr3_aa: CASSPQDRLDEQFF
cdr3_nt: TGTGCCAGCAGCCCCCAAGACAGGTTGGATGAGCAGTTCTTC

j_call: TRBJ2-7
clone_size: few
d_call: TRBD1
cdr3_length: 12
v_call: TRBV6-5
cdr3_aa: CASSRTGGEQYF
cdr3_nt: TGTGCCAGCAGTAGGACAGGGGGGGAGCAGTACTTC

j_call: TRBJ1-5
clone_size: -
d_call: -
cdr3_length: 12
v_call: TRBV20-1
cdr3_aa: CSASLGGQPQHF
cdr3_nt: TGCAGTGCTAGTTTAGGGGGTCAGCCCCAGCATTTT